Reported below is one T cell receptor (beta chain). Its matching antigen is unknown. Sequenced by immunoSEQ multiplex PCR; TCRdb stores in-frame clones only, minus some. The sample records 130,000 or so clones, approximately 89% being singletons. The germline V gene encodes CDR1 SQVTM and CDR2 ANQGSEA. The length of the CDR3 is 13 residues. V lost 3 bases to trimming and J lost 3 bases; unmatched junction nucleotides: 4. Donors were drawn from the roughly 120-subject validation cohort, separate from the roughly 670-subject first cohort. This sample is drawn from a study of cytomegalovirus exposure and HLA in healthy donors. Study conclusions and caveats: The dataset shows that most TCR sequences were rare, while some public TCRs occurred in many donors. Per published reports, the classifier diagnosed cytomegalovirus status with high specificity and sensitivity.

The sequencing sample was made of PBMCs. The chain joins TRBV29-1 to TRBJ1-2; TRBD1 matches 7 bases. This clonotype originated in a man younger than 45 in good health and CMV-seronegative. CDR3: CSVDRQGDYGYTF. As DNA, the CDR3 is TGCAGCGTTGATCGCCAGGGGGACTATGGCTACACCTTC.